What follows are 32 T cell receptor beta chains derived from one specimen sequenced in a study of cytomegalovirus exposure and HLA in healthy donors. The PCR used 60 Vbeta and 13 Jbeta primers. Libraries were prepared by immunoSEQ multiplex PCR; TCRdb keeps only in-frame clonotypes and omits some of them. The sample records some 120,000 clones, 77% being singletons. Input material: PBMCs. The receptors originated from a young man in good health and CMV-seropositive.

The chain carries TRBV5-1 and TRBJ2-1; D is ambiguous. The CDR3 sequence is 14 residues long. Germline V gene data show CDR1 as SGHRS and CDR2 as YFSETQ. V was shortened by 0 bases and J by 8 bases, with 12 bases between the two germline ends. The CDR3 bases are TGCGCCAGCAGCTTGGCACTCAAAGTCGATGAGCAGTTCTTC. This gives the protein CASSLALKVDEQFF.

This clone occurred a few times. V and J are TRBV9 and TRBJ2-3, with a weak D call TRBD2 (5 bases). V gave up 0 bases and J gave up 8 bases, with 13 bases separating them. CDR3 length: 14 residues. Germline loops: CDR1 SGDLS, CDR2 YYNGEE. CDR3 region: CASSVAGSEGTQYF. CDR3 nucleotide sequence: TGTGCCAGCAGCGTAGCTGGGAGCGAAGGTACGCAGTATTTT.

The chain employs TRBV19 and TRBJ2-7, with D possibly TRBD1 on 5 matching bases. Germline CDR1 is LNHDA and CDR2 is SQIVND (reference sequence). The CDR3 has 14 residues. The V gene lost 3 bases and the J gene lost 6 bases, with 15 bases spanning the gap. In DNA form, the CDR3 reads TGTGCCAGTAGTATTCAGGGTAGCTCGGGCGAGCAGTACTTC. This sequence encodes CASSIQGSSGEQYF.

The chain recombines TRBV27 with TRBJ1-2; D uncertain. The CDR3 length is 13 residues. The germline V and J ends were trimmed by 4 bases and 5 bases, with 11 bases remaining between them. Germline V gene lookup returns CDR1 MNHEY and CDR2 SMNVEV (reference sequence). CDR3 coding DNA: TGTGCCAGCAGTTACAGTCCCTTATATGGCTACACCTTC. Translation: CASSYSPLYGYTF.

The chain is built from TRBV25-1 and TRBJ2-1, with 10 positions matching TRBD2. The CDR3 runs to 15 residues. Trimming cost V 6 bases and J 1 base; bases outside gene matches: 3. Germline V gene sequence: CDR1 MGHDK, CDR2 SYGVNS. CDR3: CASRSSGGSYNEQFF. The DNA of the CDR3 is TGTGCCAGCAGATCTAGCGGGGGATCCTACAATGAGCAGTTCTTC.

There are a few counts of this clone. The chain employs TRBV11-2 and TRBJ2-7; perhaps TRBD2 as D (6 bases). V was shortened by 2 bases and J by 7 bases, with 12 bases between the two germline ends. CDR1 is SGHAT and CDR2 is FQNNGV in the germline V gene. CDR3 length: 13 residues. In DNA form, the CDR3 reads TGTGCCAGCAGCTTATTCGGGGGTAAGGAGCAGTACTTC. It encodes CASSLFGGKEQYF.

This sequence joins TRBV11-2 and TRBJ2-3; D possibly corresponds to TRBD2 (6 bases). This CDR3 comprises 13 residues. The V gene lost 5 bases and the J gene lost 6 bases, with 12 bases spanning the gap. Germline lookup yields CDR1 SGHAT and CDR2 FQNNGV. Here the CDR3 reads CASSARLVDTQYF. DNA for the CDR3: TGTGCCAGCAGCGCCCGACTAGTTGATACGCAGTATTTT.

The chain has TRBV7-9 and TRBJ2-3, with TRBD2 identical over 10 bases. This CDR3 has 15 residues. V dropped 3 bases and J dropped 5; count of bases not matched to a gene: 5. The V gene's germline CDR1 is SEHNR and CDR2 FQNEAQ (reference sequence). In DNA form, the CDR3 reads TGTGCCAGCAGCTTCGGTAGCGGGGGGTTAGATACGCAGTATTTT. It is translated as CASSFGSGGLDTQYF.

This chain joins TRBV2 and TRBJ1-3, with D maybe TRBD1 (5 bases). The V end was cut by 5 bases, the J end by 2 bases, with 13 bases between. Germline V gene sequence: CDR1 SNHLY, CDR2 FYNNEI. The length of the CDR3 is 15 residues. The CDR3 DNA is TGTGCCAGCAGTCTAGACAGATTAACTGGAAACACCATATATTTT. Protein product: CASSLDRLTGNTIYF.

The rearrangement uses TRBV4-1 and TRBJ2-1; D perhaps matches TRBD1 (6 bases). The V end lost 5 bases, the J end lost 12 bases, and 17 bases lay between the germline ends. Germline V lookup: CDR1 MGHRA, CDR2 YSYEKL. The CDR3 is 13 amino acids. The CDR3 reads CASSALRGSGQFF. The CDR3 DNA reads as TGCGCCAGCAGCGCGCTCAGGGGTTCTGGGCAGTTCTTC.

This chain joins TRBV5-1 and TRBJ2-3, with 12 bases aligning to TRBD2. The CDR3 spans 20 residues. The ends lost 4 bases at V and 3 bases at J; junction bases unmatched: 18. The germline CDR1 and CDR2 sequences are SGHRS and YFSETQ. CDR3 amino acids: CASSRRTSSGRAVGTDTQYF. CDR3 DNA sequence: TGCGCCAGCAGCCGACGAACTTCTAGCGGGAGGGCCGTGGGGACAGATACGCAGTATTTT.

The chain uses TRBV7-9 and TRBJ1-2, with 11 bases matching TRBD1. Looked up from germline, CDR1 is SEHNR and CDR2 is FQNEAQ (reference sequence). Trimming cost V 5 bases and J 3 bases; bases outside gene matches: 8. CDR3 length: 16 amino acids. The CDR3 DNA follows: TGTGCCAGCAGCACCCCTCGGGGACAGGGGGACTATGGCTACACCTTC. It is translated as CASSTPRGQGDYGYTF.

V usage is TRBV18 and J usage is TRBJ2-5; 13 nucleotides align to TRBD2. The J call may be incorrect, as the DNA end agrees better with TRBJ2-7. The CDR3 totals 16 residues. Germline values: CDR1 KGHSH, CDR2 LQKENI. Written as DNA, the CDR3 is TGTGCCAGCTCCCCGACTAGCGGGAGGAGGAACGACGAGCAGTACTTC. Translation: CASSPTSGRRNDEQYF.

The V and J genes are TRBV28 and TRBJ2-5; 7 bases are a match to TRBD1. The V gene's germline CDR1 is MDHEN and CDR2 SYDVKM. The CDR3 covers 14 residues. The V gene end was trimmed by 9 bases and the J gene end by 5 bases; junction bases not matched to a gene: 12. The CDR3 DNA follows: TGTGCCAGTAGAGGACAGGTCGAGGGGGAGACCCAGTACTTC. It specifies CASRGQVEGETQYF.

In DNA form, the CDR3 reads TGTGCCAGCAAAGACCGGGACTGGTACAATGAGCAGTTCTTC. This codes for CASKDRDWYNEQFF. V is TRBV7-2 and J is TRBJ2-1, with a tentative D call TRBD2 (6 bases). This CDR3 comprises 14 residues. Trimming removed 7 bases from V and 4 bases from J, with 14 bases in between. Germline assignment: CDR1 SGHTA and CDR2 FQGNSA.

The rearrangement joins TRBV11-2 to TRBJ2-7, with D possibly being TRBD1 (6 bases). The germline V gene has CDR1 SGHAT and CDR2 FQNNGV. The ends were cut back, 3 bases at V and 3 bases at J, with 15 bases in the middle. The CDR3 runs to 15 residues. The CDR3 loop reads CASSLAGTISYEQYF. In DNA, the CDR3 is TGTGCCAGCAGCTTGGCCGGGACAATTAGCTACGAGCAGTACTTC.

This clone was seen a few times. The genes are TRBV30 and TRBJ1-6; no definite D call. Germline V gene sequence: CDR1 GTSNPN, CDR2 SVGIG (reference sequence). Trimming removed 2 bases from V and 4 bases from J, with 18 bases in between. The CDR3 runs to 17 residues. DNA for the CDR3: TGTGCCTGGAGTCTCCTTTCGGGAGGCAGTTATAATTCACCCCTCCACTTT. It codes for CAWSLLSGGSYNSPLHF.

This chain connects TRBV2 to TRBJ2-1; 7 bases fit TRBD2. This CDR3 is built from 15 residues. The J segment lost 8 bases and the V segment lost 3 bases, leaving 10 bases of the junction unmatched. Germline assignment: CDR1 SNHLY and CDR2 FYNNEI. Written as DNA, the CDR3 is TGTGCCAGCAGTGATCCGCGCGGGAGTGATTATGAGCAGTTCTTC. It codes for CASSDPRGSDYEQFF.

V and J are TRBV19 and TRBJ2-2; possible D gene TRBD1, 5 bases. There are 16 residues in the CDR3. Deletions cut 1 base from V and 1 base from J, with 10 bases between. Looked up from germline, CDR1 is LNHDA and CDR2 is SQIVND (reference sequence). As DNA, the CDR3 is TGTGCCAGTAGTATAGTTCAGGGTTTGAACACCGGGGAGCTGTTTTTT. Translation: CASSIVQGLNTGELFF.

J is TRBJ2-1 and V is TRBV7-2, with TRBD2 matching 11 bases. This CDR3 comprises 15 residues. Germline-derived CDR1 and CDR2 are SGHTA and FQGNSA. V shed 5 bases, J shed 4 bases, and the junction held 4 bases outside the gene matches. DNA for the CDR3: TGTGCCAGCAGCAATAGCGGGGGGGATTACAATGAGCAGTTCTTC. Its translation: CASSNSGGDYNEQFF.

The chain has TRBV5-1 and TRBJ2-2; 11 nucleotides agree with TRBD2. The CDR3 runs 16 residues. The ends lost 2 bases at V and 5 bases at J; junction bases unmatched: 5. Per the germline V gene, CDR1 is SGHRS and CDR2 is YFSETQ. DNA for the CDR3: TGCGCCAGCAGCTTCACTAGCGGGGGCGGAACCGGGGAGCTGTTTTTT. Amino acid sequence: CASSFTSGGGTGELFF.

J is TRBJ1-1 and V is TRBV6-5; D gene ambiguous. This CDR3 region has 11 residues. Deletions cut 4 bases from V and 3 bases from J, with 3 bases between. The germline V gene encodes CDR1 MNHEY and CDR2 SVGAGI. The chain's CDR3 is CASSSYTEAFF. CDR3 nucleotides: TGTGCCAGCAGTTCCTACACTGAAGCTTTCTTT.

The chain couples TRBV27 to TRBJ2-2; TRBD1 matches at 8 bases. V lost 2 bases, J lost 4 bases, and 6 bases stayed unmatched. Germline V gene data show CDR1 as MNHEY and CDR2 as SMNVEV (reference sequence). This CDR3 spans 16 amino acids. The CDR3 sequence: CASSLDPGGVTGELFF. CDR3 nucleotide sequence: TGTGCCAGCAGTTTAGATCCAGGGGGCGTCACCGGGGAGCTGTTTTTT.

The chain recombines TRBV6-5 with TRBJ1-2, with TRBD1 matching over 8 bases. J gave up 4 bases and V 3 bases, and 4 bases lay outside the gene matches. The length of the CDR3 is 14 residues. The germline CDR1 and CDR2 sequences are MNHEY and SVGAGI. This CDR3 is CASSYYTGGYGYTF. In DNA form, the CDR3 reads TGTGCCAGCAGTTATTACACAGGGGGCTATGGCTACACCTTC.

The chain carries TRBV7-6 and TRBJ1-6; 11 bases are a match to TRBD1. V lost 5 bases and J lost 9; bases outside the gene matches: 6. The CDR3 is 15 amino acids. Germline values: CDR1 SGHVS, CDR2 FNYEAQ. For the CDR3, the DNA is TGTGCCAGCAGCCGAAGGACAGGGGGCCGTTCACCCCTCCACTTT. It translates to CASSRRTGGRSPLHF.

The chain is built from TRBV7-8 and TRBJ1-2; possible D gene TRBD1, 5 bases. The CDR3 sequence is 14 residues long. Trimming took off 8 bases at V and 4 bases at J, with 17 bases between the two ends. Looked up from germline, CDR1 is SGHVS and CDR2 is FQNEAQ. CDR3 sequence: CASLPGGTLYGYTF. In DNA, the CDR3 is TGTGCCAGCCTTCCGGGGGGGACCCTCTATGGCTACACCTTC.

The chain couples TRBV5-1 to TRBJ1-1; D is undetermined. The germline V gene has CDR1 SGHRS and CDR2 YFSETQ. The CDR3 covers 15 residues. The V end was cut by 1 base, the J end by 2 bases, with 12 bases between. CDR3 amino acids: CASSLSGHRNTEAFF. The DNA for the CDR3 is TGCGCCAGCAGCTTGTCGGGTCATCGAAACACTGAAGCTTTCTTT.

The chain is built from TRBV28 and TRBJ2-1; 11 bases fit TRBD2. V shed 7 bases and J 8 bases; nucleotides not matched to a gene: 7. The length of the CDR3 is 14 residues. Per the germline V gene, CDR1 is MDHEN and CDR2 is SYDVKM. In nucleotides, the CDR3 is TGTGCCAGCATCGAGACTAGCGGGGTCGATGAGCAGTTCTTC. Translation: CASIETSGVDEQFF.

This chain uses TRBV30 with TRBJ1-1; D uncertain. The V gene's germline CDR1 is GTSNPN and CDR2 SVGIG (reference sequence). CDR3 length equals 11 residues. Between the trimmed V and J ends, which lost 3 bases and 1 base, there was a span of 3 bases. In DNA, the CDR3 is TGTGCCTGGAGGAGGAACACTGAAGCTTTCTTT. It specifies CAWRRNTEAFF.

The J gene is TRBJ1-1, the V gene TRBV29-1; D remains unclear. V lost 7 bases to trimming and J lost 2 bases, with 17 bases between them. The CDR3 consists of 14 residues. Germline V gene sequence: CDR1 SQVTM, CDR2 ANQGSEA. In nucleotides, the CDR3 is TGCAGCGCCCGGGCACGTCGGGGAAACACTGAAGCTTTCTTT. It specifies CSARARRGNTEAFF.

V and J are TRBV5-1 and TRBJ2-1; 14 bases fit TRBD2. The CDR3 extends over 15 amino acids. Germline CDR1 and CDR2: SGHRS and YFSETQ. The ends lost 4 bases at V and 8 bases at J; junction bases unmatched: 5. CDR3 in DNA: TGCGCCAGCAGCGACGGGACTAGCGGGAGCGATGAGCAGTTCTTC. Its protein is CASSDGTSGSDEQFF.

The chain joins TRBV11-2 to TRBJ1-2; the match to TRBD1 covers 7 bases. The junction had 2 bases not matched to a gene; V was cut back by 2 bases and J by 2 bases. The CDR3 is 14 residues long. The germline V gene encodes CDR1 SGHAT and CDR2 FQNNGV. CDR3 sequence: CASSLTTGNYGYTF. As DNA, the CDR3 is TGTGCCAGCAGCTTAACGACAGGGAACTATGGCTACACCTTC.